A single sample is the source of the 9 T cell receptor beta chains below, sequenced in a study of blood T cells in healthy people across ages. For the second PCR, which ran for 7 to 11 cycles, a sample-barcoded 5' primer and a J-beta primer mix were used. TCRdb re-derived calls from the 5' RACE reads in MiXCR, one entry per CDR3 protein. Of over a million distinct CDR3 sequences listed, 45% are singletons. Sequenced sample: blood. The receptors here all came from a woman aged 55-70 years in good health.

The table lists this clonotype with a few counts. V and J are TRBV6-6 and TRBJ1-5; D gene ambiguous. The CDR3 has 17 amino acids. Trimming cost V 4 bases and J 1 base, with 17 bases left between them. Germline-derived CDR1 and CDR2 are MNHNY and SVGAGI (reference sequence). Here the CDR3 DNA reads TGTGCCAGCAGTTCCCGGGCCCTGGGTGTGAGCAATCAGCCCCAGCATTTT. This codes for CASSSRALGVSNQPQHF.

Many counts were recorded for this clonotype. The chain links TRBV20-1 to TRBJ2-5; no clear D gene. Germline V gives CDR1 DFQATT, CDR2 SNEGSKA (reference sequence). The CDR3 runs 11 residues. V shed 2 bases and J shed 4 bases, with 5 bases lying between them. The CDR3 loop reads CSARLGETQYF. CDR3 sequence (DNA): TGCAGTGCTAGACTTGGAGAGACCCAGTACTTC.

The chain joins TRBV12-3 or TRBV12-4 to TRBJ1-4, with D possibly matching TRBD1 (5 bases). CDR3 length: 14 amino acids. Trimming cost V 4 bases and J 8 bases, with 14 bases left between them. CDR3 nucleotides: TGTGCCAGCAGTTCAACTGGGGGGGGGGAAAAACTGTTTTTT. It yields the protein CASSSTGGGEKLFF.

J is TRBJ2-3 and V is TRBV20-1; D unclear. V was pared by 1 base and J by 2 bases, with 7 bases between. The germline V gene encodes CDR1 DFQATT and CDR2 SNEGSKA (reference sequence). The CDR3 runs to 13 residues. The CDR3 DNA is TGCAGTGCTAGAGGCAGGCTCACAGATACGCAGTATTTT. Translation: CSARGRLTDTQYF.

The CDR3 sequence is CASSSRGYTF. CDR3 sequence (DNA): TGTGCCAGCAGCTCCAGGGGCTACACCTTC. V gene TRBV7-9 combines with J gene TRBJ1-2; no clear D gene. V dropped 4 bases and J dropped 8 bases, with 5 bases sitting between them. The CDR3 extends over 10 amino acids. Germline CDR1 reads SEHNR; CDR2 reads FQNEAQ (reference sequence).

This clonotype was picked up a small number of times. This chain links TRBV7-8 with TRBJ2-1; D gene ambiguous. Germline-derived CDR1 and CDR2 are SGHVS and FQNEAQ. This CDR3 is built from 15 residues. Trimming shortened V by 1 base and J by 2 bases, and 9 bases separated the two germline ends. CDR3 in amino acids: CASSLDGPPYNEQFF. The CDR3 nucleotides are TGTGCCAGCAGCTTAGATGGTCCGCCCTACAATGAGCAGTTCTTC.

This rearrangement joins TRBV27 to TRBJ2-7; the D gene is possibly TRBD2 (7 bases). Germline V gives CDR1 MNHEY, CDR2 SMNVEV (reference sequence). V lost 6 bases to trimming and J lost 2 bases, with 17 bases between them. The CDR3 consists of 15 residues. CDR3 protein: CASSSVGGGPYEQYF. The DNA for the CDR3 is TGTGCCAGCAGCTCCGTAGGGGGGGGGCCCTACGAGCAGTACTTC.

The V call is TRBV27, the J call TRBJ1-1; D is perhaps TRBD1 (6 bases). Germline lookup yields CDR1 MNHEY and CDR2 SMNVEV (reference sequence). V was pared by 8 bases and J by 6 bases, with 16 bases between. The CDR3 covers 13 residues. The CDR3 is CASSQGGGAEAFF. CDR3 bases: TGTGCCAGCTCTCAAGGGGGGGGAGCTGAAGCTTTCTTT.

The chain employs TRBV7-3 and TRBJ2-5, with TRBD1 as a possible D gene (6 bases). V lost 5 bases to trimming and J lost 1 base, with 14 bases between them. The CDR3 has 15 amino acids. From germline, CDR1 is SGHTA and CDR2 FQGTGA. The CDR3 reads CASSPRGHFQETQYF. The CDR3 DNA reads as TGTGCCAGCAGCCCCAGGGGACACTTCCAAGAGACCCAGTACTTC.